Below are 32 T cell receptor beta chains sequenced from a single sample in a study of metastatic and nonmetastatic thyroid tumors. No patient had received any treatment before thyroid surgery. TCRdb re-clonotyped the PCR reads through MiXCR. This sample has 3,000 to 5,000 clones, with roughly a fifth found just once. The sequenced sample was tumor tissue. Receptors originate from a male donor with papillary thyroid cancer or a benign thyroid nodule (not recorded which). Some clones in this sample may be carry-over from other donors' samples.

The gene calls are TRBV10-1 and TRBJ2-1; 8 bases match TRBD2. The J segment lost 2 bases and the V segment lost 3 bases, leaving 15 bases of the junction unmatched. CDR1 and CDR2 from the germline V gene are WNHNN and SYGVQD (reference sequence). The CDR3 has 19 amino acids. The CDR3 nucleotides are TGCGCCAGCAGTGATCACGGGAGGGCCGGCCCCGGCCCCTACAATGAGCAGTTCTTC. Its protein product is CASSDHGRAGPGPYNEQFF.

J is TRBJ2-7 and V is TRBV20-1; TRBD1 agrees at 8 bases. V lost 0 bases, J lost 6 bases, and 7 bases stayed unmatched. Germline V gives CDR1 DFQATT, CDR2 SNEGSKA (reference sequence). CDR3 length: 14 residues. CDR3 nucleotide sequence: TGCAGTGCTAGAGAGAGCCAGGGGGCCCGCGAGCAGTACTTC. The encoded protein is CSARESQGAREQYF.

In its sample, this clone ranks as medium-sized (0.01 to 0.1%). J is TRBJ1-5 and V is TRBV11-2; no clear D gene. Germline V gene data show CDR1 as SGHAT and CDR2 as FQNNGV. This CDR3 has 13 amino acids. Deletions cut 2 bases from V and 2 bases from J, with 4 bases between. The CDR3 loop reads CASSLMGNQPQHF. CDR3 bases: TGTGCCAGCAGCTTAATGGGCAATCAGCCCCAGCATTTT.

CDR3: CASSTGTSGSVNEQYF. The CDR3 DNA follows: TGTGCCAGCAGCACGGGGACTAGCGGGAGCGTAAACGAGCAGTACTTC. The chain employs TRBV27 and TRBJ2-7; the match to TRBD2 covers 14 bases. This CDR3 is 16 amino acids long. Looked up from germline, CDR1 is MNHEY and CDR2 is SMNVEV (reference sequence). V trimming: 6 bases; J trimming: 5 bases; junction bases outside the gene matches: 9.

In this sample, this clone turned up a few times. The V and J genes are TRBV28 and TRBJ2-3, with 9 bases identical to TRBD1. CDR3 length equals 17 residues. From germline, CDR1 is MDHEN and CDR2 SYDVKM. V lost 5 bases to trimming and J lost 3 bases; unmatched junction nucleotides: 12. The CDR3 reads CASSPPRDRVETDTQYF. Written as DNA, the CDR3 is TGTGCCAGCAGTCCGCCCCGGGACAGGGTTGAGACAGATACGCAGTATTTT.

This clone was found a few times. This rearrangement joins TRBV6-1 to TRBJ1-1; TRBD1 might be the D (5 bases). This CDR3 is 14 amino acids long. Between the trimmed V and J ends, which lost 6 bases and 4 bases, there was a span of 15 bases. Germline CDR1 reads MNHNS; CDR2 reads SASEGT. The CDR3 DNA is TGTGCCAGCAGGGTAGACAGAATGGGCACTGAAGCTTTCTTT. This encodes CASRVDRMGTEAFF.

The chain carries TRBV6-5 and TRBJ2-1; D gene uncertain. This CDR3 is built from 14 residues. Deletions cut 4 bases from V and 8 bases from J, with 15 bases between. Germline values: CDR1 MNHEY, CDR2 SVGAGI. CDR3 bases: TGTGCCAGCAGTTTCCCCCCCATTGGATATGAGCAGTTCTTC. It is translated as CASSFPPIGYEQFF.

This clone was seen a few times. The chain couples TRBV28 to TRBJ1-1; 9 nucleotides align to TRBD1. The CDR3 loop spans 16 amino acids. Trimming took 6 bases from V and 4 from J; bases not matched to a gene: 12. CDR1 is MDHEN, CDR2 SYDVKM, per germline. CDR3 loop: CASSEQGQGSGTEAFF. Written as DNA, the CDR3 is TGTGCCAGCAGCGAACAGGGACAGGGAAGCGGCACTGAAGCTTTCTTT.

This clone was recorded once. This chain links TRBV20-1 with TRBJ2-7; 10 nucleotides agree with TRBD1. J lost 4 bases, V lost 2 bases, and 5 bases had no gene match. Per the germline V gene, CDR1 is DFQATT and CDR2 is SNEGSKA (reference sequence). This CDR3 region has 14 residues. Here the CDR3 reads CSARRTGGNYEQYF. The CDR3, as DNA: TGCAGTGCTAGACGGACAGGGGGAAATTACGAGCAGTACTTC.

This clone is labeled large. In DNA form, the CDR3 reads TGTGCCAGCAGCTTAGCACTAGCGGGAGGGCCTATGCCCTACGAGCAGTACTTC. Its protein is CASSLALAGGPMPYEQYF. The chain recombines TRBV7-8 with TRBJ2-7, with TRBD2 matching 13 bases. There are 18 residues in the CDR3. J lost 2 bases, V lost 0 bases, and 7 bases had no gene match. From germline, CDR1 is SGHVS and CDR2 FQNEAQ.

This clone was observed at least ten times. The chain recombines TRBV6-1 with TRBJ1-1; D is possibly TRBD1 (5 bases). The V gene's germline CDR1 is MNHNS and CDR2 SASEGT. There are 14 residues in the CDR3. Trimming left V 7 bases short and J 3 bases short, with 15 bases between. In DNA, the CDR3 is TGTGCCAGCATCAAGACAGACCTTGACACTGAAGCTTTCTTT. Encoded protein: CASIKTDLDTEAFF.

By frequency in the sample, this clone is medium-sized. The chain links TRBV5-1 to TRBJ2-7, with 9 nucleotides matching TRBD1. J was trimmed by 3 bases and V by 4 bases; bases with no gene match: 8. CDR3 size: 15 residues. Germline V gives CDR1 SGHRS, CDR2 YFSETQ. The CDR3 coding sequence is TGCGCCAGCAGCAACCCCGGGACAGGGATCTACGAGCAGTACTTC. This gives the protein CASSNPGTGIYEQYF.

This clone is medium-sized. The DNA for the CDR3 is TGTGCCAGCAGTTATAAAAGGGTCGCGGGAAACTACTACGAGCAGTACTTC. Its protein product is CASSYKRVAGNYYEQYF. The chain uses TRBV6-2 or TRBV6-3 and TRBJ2-7, with D possibly being TRBD2 (6 bases). In germline, CDR1 is MNHEY, CDR2 SVGEGT. V lost 3 bases, J lost 3 bases, and 21 bases lay in between. The CDR3 runs 17 residues.

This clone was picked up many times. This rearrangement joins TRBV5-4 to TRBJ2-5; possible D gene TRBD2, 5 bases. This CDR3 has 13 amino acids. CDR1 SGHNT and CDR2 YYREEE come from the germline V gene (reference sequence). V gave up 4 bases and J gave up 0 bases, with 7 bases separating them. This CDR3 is CASSEGHQETQYF. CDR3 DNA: TGTGCCAGCAGCGAGGGCCACCAAGAGACCCAGTACTTC.

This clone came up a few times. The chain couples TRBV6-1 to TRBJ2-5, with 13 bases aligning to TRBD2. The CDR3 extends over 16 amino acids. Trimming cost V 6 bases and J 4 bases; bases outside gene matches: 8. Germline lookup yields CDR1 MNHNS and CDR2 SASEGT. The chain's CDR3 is CASSEGGLAGLETQYF. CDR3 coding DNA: TGTGCCAGCAGCGAGGGGGGACTAGCGGGACTAGAGACCCAGTACTTC.

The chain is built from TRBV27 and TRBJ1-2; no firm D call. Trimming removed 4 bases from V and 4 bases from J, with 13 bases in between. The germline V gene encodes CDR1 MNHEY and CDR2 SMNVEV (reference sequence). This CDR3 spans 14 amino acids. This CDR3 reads CASSSQTGSYGYTF. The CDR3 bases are TGTGCCAGCAGTTCACAAACGGGGTCCTATGGCTACACCTTC.

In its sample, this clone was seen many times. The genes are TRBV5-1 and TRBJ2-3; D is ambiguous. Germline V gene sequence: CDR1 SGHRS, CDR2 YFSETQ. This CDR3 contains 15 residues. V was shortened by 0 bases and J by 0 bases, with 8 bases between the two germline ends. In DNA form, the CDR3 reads TGCGCCAGCAGCTTGGGAATTACTAGCACAGATACGCAGTATTTT. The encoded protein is CASSLGITSTDTQYF.

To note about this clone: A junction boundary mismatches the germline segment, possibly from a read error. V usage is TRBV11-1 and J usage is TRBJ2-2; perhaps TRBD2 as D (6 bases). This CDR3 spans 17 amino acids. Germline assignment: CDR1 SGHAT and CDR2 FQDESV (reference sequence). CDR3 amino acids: CASSSLVGASGTGELFF. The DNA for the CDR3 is TGTGCTAGCAGCTCATTAGTTGGGGCATCGGGGACTGGTGAGCTGTTTTTT.

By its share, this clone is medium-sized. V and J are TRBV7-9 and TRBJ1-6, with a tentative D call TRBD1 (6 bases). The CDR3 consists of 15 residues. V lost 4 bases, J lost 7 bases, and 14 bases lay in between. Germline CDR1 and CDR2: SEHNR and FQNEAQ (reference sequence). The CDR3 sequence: CASSWGQAENSPLHF. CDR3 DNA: TGTGCCAGCAGCTGGGGGCAGGCGGAGAATTCACCCCTCCACTTT.

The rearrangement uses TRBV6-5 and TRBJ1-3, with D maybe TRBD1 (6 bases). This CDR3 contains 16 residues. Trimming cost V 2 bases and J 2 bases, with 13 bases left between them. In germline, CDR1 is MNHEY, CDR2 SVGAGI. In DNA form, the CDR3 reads TGTGCCAGCAGTTACGGGGGGAACAGGGCTGGAAACACCATATATTTT. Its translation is CASSYGGNRAGNTIYF.

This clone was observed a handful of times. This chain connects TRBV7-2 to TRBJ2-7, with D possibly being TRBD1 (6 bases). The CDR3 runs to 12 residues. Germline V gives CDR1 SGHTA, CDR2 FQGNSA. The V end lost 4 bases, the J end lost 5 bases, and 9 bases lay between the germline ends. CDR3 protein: CASSSYRDEQYF. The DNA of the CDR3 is TGTGCCAGCAGCTCGTACAGGGACGAGCAGTACTTC.

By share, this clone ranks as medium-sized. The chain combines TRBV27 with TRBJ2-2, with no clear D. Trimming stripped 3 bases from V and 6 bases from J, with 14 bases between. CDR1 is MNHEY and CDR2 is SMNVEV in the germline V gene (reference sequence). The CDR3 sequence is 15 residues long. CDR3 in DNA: TGTGCCAGCAGTTTCGTAACTGGATTCCCCGGGGAGCTGTTTTTT. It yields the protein CASSFVTGFPGELFF.

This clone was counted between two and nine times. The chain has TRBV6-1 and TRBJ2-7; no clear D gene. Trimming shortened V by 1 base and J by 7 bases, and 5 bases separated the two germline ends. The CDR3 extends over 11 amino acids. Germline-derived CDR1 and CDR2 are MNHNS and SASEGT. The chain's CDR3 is CASSEGWEQYF. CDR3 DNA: TGTGCCAGCAGTGAAGGGTGGGAGCAGTACTTC.

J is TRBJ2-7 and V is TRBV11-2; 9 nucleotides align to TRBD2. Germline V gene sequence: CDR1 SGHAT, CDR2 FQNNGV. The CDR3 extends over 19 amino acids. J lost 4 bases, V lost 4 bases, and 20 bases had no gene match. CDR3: CASSSPEEGVAGELYEQYF. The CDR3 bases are TGTGCCAGCAGCTCTCCGGAGGAAGGGGTAGCGGGAGAGCTGTACGAGCAGTACTTC.

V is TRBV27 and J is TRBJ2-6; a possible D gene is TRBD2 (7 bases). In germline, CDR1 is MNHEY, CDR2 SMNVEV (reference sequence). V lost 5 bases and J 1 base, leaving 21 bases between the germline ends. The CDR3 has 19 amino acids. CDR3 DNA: TGTGCCAGCAGTCTTCCGGGGGGACAACCCCAGTCTGGGGCCAACGTCCTGACTTTC. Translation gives CASSLPGGQPQSGANVLTF.

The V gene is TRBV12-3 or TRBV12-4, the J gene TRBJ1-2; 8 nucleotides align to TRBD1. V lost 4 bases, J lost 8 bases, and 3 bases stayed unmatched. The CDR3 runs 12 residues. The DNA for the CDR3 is TGTGCCAGCAGTTCCTACAGGGGGGGCTACACCTTC. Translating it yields CASSSYRGGYTF.

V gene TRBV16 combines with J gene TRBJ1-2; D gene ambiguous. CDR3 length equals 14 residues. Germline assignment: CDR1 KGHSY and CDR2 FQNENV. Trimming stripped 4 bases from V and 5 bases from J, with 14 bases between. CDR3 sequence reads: CASSPDTGSYGYTF. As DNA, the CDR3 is TGTGCCAGCAGCCCAGACACCGGGAGTTATGGCTACACCTTC.

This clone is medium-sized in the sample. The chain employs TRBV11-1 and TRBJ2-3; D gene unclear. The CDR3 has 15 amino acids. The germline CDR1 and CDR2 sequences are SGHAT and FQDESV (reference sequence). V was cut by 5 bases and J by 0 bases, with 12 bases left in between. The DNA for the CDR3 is TGTGCCAGCAGCCCCGACCTGTATAGCACAGATACGCAGTATTTT. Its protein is CASSPDLYSTDTQYF.

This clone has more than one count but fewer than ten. CDR3 sequence: CSAMGLYTDTQYF. Here the CDR3 DNA reads TGCAGTGCTATGGGACTCTACACAGATACGCAGTATTTT. The rearrangement links TRBV20-1 to TRBJ2-3; possible D gene TRBD2, 6 bases. This CDR3 has 13 residues. Germline CDR1 DFQATT, CDR2 SNEGSKA (reference sequence). V lost 4 bases, J lost 2 bases, and 10 bases lay in between.

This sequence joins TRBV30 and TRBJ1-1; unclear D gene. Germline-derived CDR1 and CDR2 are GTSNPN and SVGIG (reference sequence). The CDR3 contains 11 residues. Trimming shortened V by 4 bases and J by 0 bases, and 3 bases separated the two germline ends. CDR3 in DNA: TGTGCCTGGACGCTGAACACTGAAGCTTTCTTT. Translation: CAWTLNTEAFF. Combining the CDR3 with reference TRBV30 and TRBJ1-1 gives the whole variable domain SQTIHQWPATLVQPVGSPLSLECTVEGTSNPNLYWYRQAAGRGLQLLFYSVGIGQISSEVPQNLSASRPQDRQFILSSKKLLLSDSGFYLCAWTLNTEAFFGQGTRLTVV.

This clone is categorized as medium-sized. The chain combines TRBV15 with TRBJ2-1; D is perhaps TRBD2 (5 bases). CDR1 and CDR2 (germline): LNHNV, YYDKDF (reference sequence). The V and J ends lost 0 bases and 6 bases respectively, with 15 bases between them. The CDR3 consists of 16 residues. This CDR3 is CATSRDMVGVGNEQFF. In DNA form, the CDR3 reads TGTGCCACCAGCAGAGATATGGTGGGAGTGGGCAATGAGCAGTTCTTC.

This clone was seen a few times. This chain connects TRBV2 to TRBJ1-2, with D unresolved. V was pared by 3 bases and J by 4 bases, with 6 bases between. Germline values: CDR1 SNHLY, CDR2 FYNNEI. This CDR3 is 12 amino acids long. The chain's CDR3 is CASSDSRYGYTF. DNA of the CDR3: TGTGCCAGCAGTGACAGCCGCTATGGCTACACCTTC.